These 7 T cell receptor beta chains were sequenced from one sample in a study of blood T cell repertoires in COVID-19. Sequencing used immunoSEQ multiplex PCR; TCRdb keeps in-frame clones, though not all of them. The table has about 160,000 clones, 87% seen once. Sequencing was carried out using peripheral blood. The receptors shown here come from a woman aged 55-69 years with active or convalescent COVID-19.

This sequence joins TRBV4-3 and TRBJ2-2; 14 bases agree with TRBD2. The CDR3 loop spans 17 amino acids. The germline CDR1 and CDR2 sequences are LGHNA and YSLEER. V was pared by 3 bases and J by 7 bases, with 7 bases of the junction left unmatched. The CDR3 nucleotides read TGCGCCAGCAGCCACCGACTAGCGGGGGGGCCTGACGGGGAGCTGTTTTTT. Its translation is CASSHRLAGGPDGELFF.

This CDR3 reads CASSQDRSGASYEQYF. CDR3 nucleotide sequence: TGCGCCAGCAGCCAAGATCGGAGCGGTGCTTCCTACGAGCAGTACTTC. The gene calls are TRBV4-1 and TRBJ2-7; D is perhaps TRBD2 (5 bases). Germline V CDR1 and CDR2: MGHRA, YSYEKL. The CDR3 length is 16 residues. V was shortened by 0 bases and J by 1 base, with 13 bases between the two germline ends.

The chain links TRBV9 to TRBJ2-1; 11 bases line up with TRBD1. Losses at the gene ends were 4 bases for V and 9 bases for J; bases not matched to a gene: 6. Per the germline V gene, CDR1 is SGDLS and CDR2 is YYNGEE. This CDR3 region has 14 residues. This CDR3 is CASSPRTGGGEQFF. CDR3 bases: TGTGCCAGCAGCCCTCGGACAGGGGGCGGTGAGCAGTTCTTC.

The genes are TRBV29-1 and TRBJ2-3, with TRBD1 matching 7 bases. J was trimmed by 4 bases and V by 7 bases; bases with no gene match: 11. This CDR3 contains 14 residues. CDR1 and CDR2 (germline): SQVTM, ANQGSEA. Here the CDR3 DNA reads TGCAGCGATACAGGGGTCATCGGGCCAGATACGCAGTATTTT. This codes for CSDTGVIGPDTQYF.

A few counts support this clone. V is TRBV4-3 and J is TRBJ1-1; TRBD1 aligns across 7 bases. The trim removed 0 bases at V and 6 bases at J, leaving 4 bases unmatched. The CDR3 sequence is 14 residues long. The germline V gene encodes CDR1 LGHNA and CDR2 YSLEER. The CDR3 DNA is TGCGCCAGCAGCCAAGACAGGGGGGTGCCTGAAGCTTTCTTT. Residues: CASSQDRGVPEAFF.

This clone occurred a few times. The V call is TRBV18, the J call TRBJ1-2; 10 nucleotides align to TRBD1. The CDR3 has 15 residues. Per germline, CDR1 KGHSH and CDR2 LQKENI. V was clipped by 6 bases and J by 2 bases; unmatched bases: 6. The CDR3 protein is CASSRGQGENYGYTF. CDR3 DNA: TGTGCCAGCTCCCGCGGACAGGGGGAAAACTATGGCTACACCTTC.

The CDR3 nucleotides read TGCGCCAGCAGTCAAATGCCGATTGGGGGGGTGGCACAAGGTACGCAGTATTTT. It is translated as CASSQMPIGGVAQGTQYF. The chain carries TRBV23-1 and TRBJ2-3, with 7 bases matching TRBD2. TRBV23-1 is marked as an open reading frame, function uncertain. This CDR3 has 18 residues. V was pared by 2 bases and J by 8 bases, with 19 bases of the junction left unmatched.